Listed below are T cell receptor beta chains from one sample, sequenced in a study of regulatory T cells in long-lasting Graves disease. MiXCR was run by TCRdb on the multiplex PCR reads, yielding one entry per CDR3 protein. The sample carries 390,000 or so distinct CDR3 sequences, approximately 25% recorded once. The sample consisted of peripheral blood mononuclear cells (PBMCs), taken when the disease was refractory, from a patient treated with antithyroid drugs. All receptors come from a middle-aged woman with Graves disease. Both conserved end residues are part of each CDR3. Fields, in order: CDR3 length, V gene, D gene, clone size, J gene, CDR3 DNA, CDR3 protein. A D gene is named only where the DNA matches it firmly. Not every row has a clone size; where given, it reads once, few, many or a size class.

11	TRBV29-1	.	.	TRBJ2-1	TGCAGCGCTATATTAGTACAGGAGCAGTTCTTC	CSAILVQEQFF
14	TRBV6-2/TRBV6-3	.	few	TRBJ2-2	TGTGCCAGCAAACCAGCGGGCGCCACCGGGGAGCTGTTTTTT	CASKPAGATGELFF
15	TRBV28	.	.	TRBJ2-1	TGTGCCAGCAGTTTAATGAGAAACTCCTACAATGGGCAGTTCTTC	CASSLMRNSYNGQFF
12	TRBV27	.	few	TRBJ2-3	TGTGCCAGCAGTTTTGGAGGGACTGGGCAGTATTTT	CASSFGGTGQYF
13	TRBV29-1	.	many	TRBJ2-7	TGCAGCGTTGACGGGGGGACAAGCGACGAGCAGTACTTC	CSVDGGTSDEQYF
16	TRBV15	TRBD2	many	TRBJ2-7	TGTGCCACCAGCTCCTCCTCTAGCGGTTCTTCCTACGAGCAGTACTTC	CATSSSSSGSSYEQYF
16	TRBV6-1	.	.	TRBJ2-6	TGTGCCAGCAGGGGGCAGGGAATCTCTGGGGCCAACGTCCTGACTTTC	CASRGQGISGANVLTF
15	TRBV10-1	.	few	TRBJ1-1	TGCGCCAGCAGTGACAACAGAGCAGGGGACACTGAAGCTTTCTTT	CASSDNRAGDTEAFF
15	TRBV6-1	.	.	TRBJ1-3	TGTGCCAGCAGACAGACTGACTCCTCTGGAAACACCATATATTTT	CASRQTDSSGNTIYF
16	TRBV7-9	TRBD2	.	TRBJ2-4	TGTGCCAGCAGCCCTAGCGGTCTTCTAGCCAAAAACATTCAGTACTTC	CASSPSGLLAKNIQYF
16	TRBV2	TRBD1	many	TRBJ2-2	TGTGCCAGCAGCGAAGAGGGACAGGTCTCCACCGGGGAGCTGTTTTTT	CASSEEGQVSTGELFF
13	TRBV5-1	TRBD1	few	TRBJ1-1	TGCGCCAGCAGGTGGACAGGGAACACTGAAGCTTTCTTT	CASRWTGNTEAFF
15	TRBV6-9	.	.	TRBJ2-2	TGTGCCAGCAGTTACGATAGAAGCGACCGGGGGGAGCTGTTTTTT	CASSYDRSDRGELFF
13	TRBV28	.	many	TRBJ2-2	TGTGCCAGCAGGTCGGGTTGGACCGGGGAGCTGTTTTTT	CASRSGWTGELFF
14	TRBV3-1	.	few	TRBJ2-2	TGTGCCAGCCGGCGTATGGGAAATACCGGGGAGCTGTTTTTT	CASRRMGNTGELFF
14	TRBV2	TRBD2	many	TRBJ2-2	TGTGCCAGCGTGGGACTAGGGTCGACCGGGGAGCTGTTTTTT	CASVGLGSTGELFF
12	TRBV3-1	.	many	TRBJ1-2	TGTGCCAGCAGCCCGGACAGTACGGGCTACACCTTC	CASSPDSTGYTF
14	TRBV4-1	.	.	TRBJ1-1	TGCGCCAGCAGCCACCCAGGGAAGAACACTGAAGCTTTCTTT	CASSHPGKNTEAFF
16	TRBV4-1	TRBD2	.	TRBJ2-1	TGCGCCAGCGGTACTAGCGGGAGCTCTGGGCTCAATGAGCAGTTCTTC	CASGTSGSSGLNEQFF
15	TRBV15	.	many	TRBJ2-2	TGTGCCACCAGCAGAGATGGGGAGAACACCGGGGAGCTGTTTTTT	CATSRDGENTGELFF